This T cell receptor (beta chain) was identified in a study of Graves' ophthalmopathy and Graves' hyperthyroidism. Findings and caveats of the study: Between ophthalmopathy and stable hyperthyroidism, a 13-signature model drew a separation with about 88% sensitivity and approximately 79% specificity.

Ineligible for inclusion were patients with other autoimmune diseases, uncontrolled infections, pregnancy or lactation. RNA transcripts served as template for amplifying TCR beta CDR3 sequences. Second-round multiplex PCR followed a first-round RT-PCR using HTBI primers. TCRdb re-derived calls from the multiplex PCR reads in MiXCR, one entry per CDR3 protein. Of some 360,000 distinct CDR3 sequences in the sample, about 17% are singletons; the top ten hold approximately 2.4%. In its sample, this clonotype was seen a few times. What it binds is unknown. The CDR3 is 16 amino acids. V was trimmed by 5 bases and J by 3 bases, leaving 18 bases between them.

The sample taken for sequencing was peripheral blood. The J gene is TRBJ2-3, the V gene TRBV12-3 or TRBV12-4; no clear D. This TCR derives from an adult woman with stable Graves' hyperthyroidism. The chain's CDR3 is CASSQQSFFLTDTQYF. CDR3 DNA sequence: TGTGCCAGCAGTCAACAGTCGTTTTTTCTGACAGATACGCAGTATTTT.